These 28 T cell receptor beta chains share one sample of origin, sequenced in a study of blood T cell repertoires in COVID-19. TCRdb's table, derived via immunoSEQ multiplex PCR, lists solely in-frame clones and lacks some. This table holds almost 250,000 clones, more than 75% found once. The specimen sequenced was PBMCs or T cells enriched from blood (not recorded which). These receptors were collected from a woman aged 50 to 60 who had recovered from COVID-19.

This chain uses TRBV10-3 with TRBJ2-2; D is possibly TRBD1 (6 bases). The CDR3 sequence is 17 residues long. Trimming took 3 bases from V and 2 from J, leaving 16 bases between them. Germline V gene sequence: CDR1 ENHRY, CDR2 SYGVKD. The CDR3 nucleotides read TGTGCCATCAGTGACCTAAGGACAGAACTCAACACCGGGGAGCTGTTTTTT. It translates to CAISDLRTELNTGELFF.

The sample holds one count of this clone. This chain uses TRBV5-4 with TRBJ1-2; 12 nucleotides agree with TRBD1. V dropped 3 bases and J dropped 8; count of bases not matched to a gene: 5. Germline V CDR1 and CDR2: SGHNT, YYREEE (reference sequence). The CDR3 is 14 residues long. This chain's CDR3 is CASSSGQGALGYTF. The CDR3 DNA reads TGTGCCAGCAGCTCGGGACAGGGGGCGCTCGGCTACACCTTC.

The chain couples TRBV28 to TRBJ1-5, with 10 bases aligning to TRBD1. The V segment lost 6 bases and the J segment 3 bases; nucleotides outside the gene matches: 5. The CDR3 spans 15 residues. Germline V gives CDR1 MDHEN, CDR2 SYDVKM. The CDR3 sequence: CASRQGQGFNQPQHF. As DNA, the CDR3 is TGTGCCAGCAGACAGGGACAGGGGTTCAATCAGCCCCAGCATTTT.

The CDR3 DNA reads TGCGCCAGCAGCTTCGACAGGGTTACTAACTATGGCTACACCTTC. The encoded protein is CASSFDRVTNYGYTF. J is TRBJ1-2 and V is TRBV5-1; 7 bases map to TRBD1. The CDR3 loop spans 15 amino acids. After removal of 2 bases from V and 0 bases from J, the junction contained 4 bases not matched to a gene. Germline V CDR1 and CDR2: SGHRS, YFSETQ.

The V and J genes are TRBV11-3 and TRBJ2-1; TRBD2 might be the D (5 bases). CDR3 length: 17 residues. Germline CDR1 SGHNT, CDR2 YENEEA. The V end lost 0 bases, the J end lost 7 bases, and 19 bases lay between the germline ends. The DNA of the CDR3 is TGTGCCAGCAGCTTAGATGGTGGACTGGAAGGGATAAATGAGCAGTTCTTC. This gives the protein CASSLDGGLEGINEQFF.

The chain uses TRBV7-9 and TRBJ1-1; 10 bases match TRBD1. J lost 4 bases, V lost 2 bases, and 4 bases had no gene match. Germline lookup yields CDR1 SEHNR and CDR2 FQNEAQ (reference sequence). This CDR3 contains 15 residues. CDR3 amino acids: CASSLRTGGPTEAFF. DNA of the CDR3: TGTGCCAGCAGCTTAAGGACAGGGGGGCCCACTGAAGCTTTCTTT.

This chain uses TRBV7-9 with TRBJ2-3; 8 positions match TRBD2. This CDR3 spans 17 amino acids. Germline values: CDR1 SEHNR, CDR2 FQNEAQ (reference sequence). V lost 5 bases, J lost 1 base, and 11 bases stayed unmatched. The CDR3 DNA follows: TGTGCCAGCAGCCAAACTCGGACGCGGGAGGGCACAGATACGCAGTATTTT. Amino acids: CASSQTRTREGTDTQYF.

The chain couples TRBV10-3 to TRBJ2-3, with a tentative D call TRBD2 (5 bases). This CDR3 contains 15 residues. The germline V gene encodes CDR1 ENHRY and CDR2 SYGVKD. With 4 bases removed from V and 0 bases from J, the gap between germline ends came to 11 bases. As DNA, the CDR3 is TGTGCCATCAGTGGGGCGGGCGATAGCACAGATACGCAGTATTTT. It encodes CAISGAGDSTDTQYF.

The genes are TRBV21-1 and TRBJ2-2; TRBD2 reflects the table's D call only, with no check against the DNA. TRBV21-1 is flagged as a pseudogene. The CDR3 runs 17 residues. Here the CDR3 reads CASSKDSQRVNTGELFF. As DNA, the CDR3 is TGTGCCAGCAGCAAAGACTCCCAGCGGGTTAACACCGGGGAGCTGTTTTTT.

The rearrangement joins TRBV7-8 to TRBJ1-2; 11 bases fit TRBD1. Germline loops: CDR1 SGHVS, CDR2 FQNEAQ. The CDR3 totals 15 residues. Trimming removed 5 bases from V and 7 bases from J; junction bases left unmatched: 9. This CDR3 is CASSPNTGTGGGYTF. The CDR3 DNA follows: TGTGCCAGCAGCCCGAACACCGGGACAGGGGGTGGCTACACCTTC.

This chain joins TRBV5-4 and TRBJ1-3; 9 positions agree with TRBD1. This CDR3 contains 15 residues. After removal of 4 bases from V and 2 bases from J, the junction contained 4 bases not matched to a gene. The germline V gene has CDR1 SGHNT and CDR2 YYREEE (reference sequence). The CDR3 DNA is TGTGCCAGCAGCCGACAGGGGGTAACTGGAAACACCATATATTTT. This gives the protein CASSRQGVTGNTIYF.

The gene calls are TRBV21-1 and TRBJ1-5; the D segment call TRBD1 is taken from the table without a DNA check. TRBV21-1 represents a pseudogene. The CDR3 is 17 residues long. The CDR3 loop is CASSKGAGLGSNQPQHF. As DNA, the CDR3 is TGTGCCAGCAGCAAAGGGGCAGGGCTGGGGAGCAATCAGCCCCAGCATTTT.

The sample holds a few counts of this clone. This chain joins TRBV30 and TRBJ2-7, with D tentatively TRBD1 (6 bases). Trimming stripped 0 bases from V and 2 bases from J, with 14 bases between. This CDR3 is 15 amino acids long. Germline V gives CDR1 GTSNPN, CDR2 SVGIG (reference sequence). The CDR3: CAWSVWGTRTYEQYF. DNA for the CDR3: TGTGCCTGGAGTGTATGGGGGACACGAACCTACGAGCAGTACTTC.

There are a few counts of this clone. The rearrangement joins TRBV19 to TRBJ1-2; D may be TRBD1 (6 bases). The germline V gene has CDR1 LNHDA and CDR2 SQIVND (reference sequence). The CDR3 spans 12 residues. Deletions cut 5 bases from V and 8 bases from J, with 12 bases between. CDR3 DNA: TGTGCCAGTAGTTTCCCTGGGGGCGGCTACACCTTC. Amino acid sequence: CASSFPGGGYTF.

The gene calls are TRBV6-1 and TRBJ1-2; D remains unclear. Germline CDR1 MNHNS, CDR2 SASEGT. The CDR3 runs to 17 residues. The V end lost 4 bases, the J end lost 7 bases, and 25 bases lay between the germline ends. The CDR3, as DNA: TGTGCCAGCAGTGGAGGGTATGGTGTCCCTCGGGCACTTGGCTACACCTTC. Its protein product is CASSGGYGVPRALGYTF.

V and J are TRBV5-1 and TRBJ1-6, with TRBD1 matching 8 bases. The trim removed 2 bases at V and 4 bases at J, leaving 8 bases unmatched. Germline assignment: CDR1 SGHRS and CDR2 YFSETQ. The CDR3 is 17 residues long. The CDR3 protein is CASSLSTGEIYNSPLHF. CDR3 bases: TGCGCCAGCAGCTTATCGACAGGGGAGATTTATAATTCACCCCTCCACTTT.

This clone was seen a single time. The V and J genes are TRBV5-1 and TRBJ1-6, with 7 bases fitting TRBD1. From germline, CDR1 is SGHRS and CDR2 YFSETQ. This CDR3 region has 15 residues. Germline trimming cut 0 bases from V and 9 bases from J; bases unmatched to any gene: 6. The CDR3 reads CASSLVAGGSSPLHF. CDR3 nucleotides: TGCGCCAGCAGCTTGGTCGCAGGGGGTTCTTCACCCCTCCACTTT.

This chain uses TRBV21-1 with TRBJ2-2; the table's D gene call, TRBD2, was not cross checked with the DNA. TRBV21-1 is annotated as a pseudogene. The CDR3 is 17 residues long. The CDR3 reads CASTTRCLAGVWGELFF. The CDR3 region has the DNA TGTGCCAGCACCACAAGGTGTCTAGCGGGAGTTTGGGGGGAGCTGTTTTTT.

Here the CDR3 DNA reads TGTGCCAGCGCGGCTAGCGGGCCCTACAATGAGCAGTTCTTC. This codes for CASAASGPYNEQFF. The chain has TRBV2 and TRBJ2-1; 8 nucleotides match TRBD2. The junction had 5 bases not matched to a gene; V was cut back by 8 bases and J by 2 bases. CDR3 size: 14 residues. The V gene's germline CDR1 is SNHLY and CDR2 FYNNEI.

This clone was detected once. This chain links TRBV7-3 with TRBJ2-3; tentatively, D is TRBD2 (5 bases). Germline V gives CDR1 SGHTA, CDR2 FQGTGA. Trimming stripped 4 bases from V and 3 bases from J, with 8 bases between. The CDR3 is 13 amino acids. In DNA form, the CDR3 reads TGTGCCAGCAGCTCCCGCGGGACAGATACGCAGTATTTT. This codes for CASSSRGTDTQYF.

The chain is built from TRBV7-2 and TRBJ2-7; 10 bases match TRBD2. CDR1 is SGHTA, CDR2 FQGNSA, per germline. Unmatched junction bases numbered 9, after V lost 4 bases and J lost 3 bases. This CDR3 spans 16 amino acids. CDR3 DNA sequence: TGTGCCAGCAGCTCAAGGGCTAGCGGGAGTCTCTACGAGCAGTACTTC. Protein: CASSSRASGSLYEQYF.

This sequence joins TRBV10-3 and TRBJ2-3; no definite D call. Germline V gene data show CDR1 as ENHRY and CDR2 as SYGVKD. The CDR3 has 11 residues. V was pared by 6 bases and J by 5 bases, with 6 bases between. The CDR3 here is CAIRSGDTQYF. The CDR3, as DNA: TGTGCCATCAGATCGGGAGATACGCAGTATTTT.

The rearrangement links TRBV24-1 to TRBJ1-2; TRBD1 might be the D (5 bases). CDR3 length: 14 residues. The germline CDR1 and CDR2 sequences are KGHDR and SFDVKD. V was pared by 7 bases and J by 0 bases, with 11 bases between. CDR3 amino acids: CATRGGEANYGYTF. The CDR3 DNA sequence: TGTGCCACCAGGGGGGGGGAAGCTAACTATGGCTACACCTTC.

With regard to this clone: At the DNA level, this CDR3 is encoded by other sequences in the same sample as well. This sequence joins TRBV20-1 and TRBJ2-7; D is uncertain. Germline CDR1 and CDR2: DFQATT and SNEGSKA (reference sequence). The CDR3 covers 13 residues. The V and J ends lost 3 bases and 2 bases respectively, with 11 bases between them. CDR3 sequence reads: CSASLDSTYEQYF. CDR3 DNA: TGCAGTGCTAGTCTCGACTCGACCTACGAGCAGTACTTC.

V gene TRBV6-2 or TRBV6-3 combines with J gene TRBJ2-5; TRBD2 aligns across 10 bases. The CDR3 runs 16 residues. The germline V gene encodes CDR1 MNHEY and CDR2 SVGEGT. The ends lost 5 bases at V and 3 bases at J; junction bases unmatched: 9. The CDR3 DNA reads TGTGCCAGCAGTCCCCTAGCGGGAGTCACGGAAGAGACCCAGTACTTC. Translated, it gives CASSPLAGVTEETQYF.

J is TRBJ2-1 and V is TRBV5-1, with 11 bases matching TRBD2. The CDR3 spans 15 residues. V lost 2 bases and J lost 7; bases outside the gene matches: 5. Germline lookup yields CDR1 SGHRS and CDR2 YFSETQ. The CDR3 coding sequence is TGCGCCAGCAGCTTTCCGGGACTAGCGGCAAATGAGCAGTTCTTC. It translates to CASSFPGLAANEQFF.

The rearrangement uses TRBV3-1 (or the pseudogene TRBV3-2) and TRBJ1-6; tentatively, D is TRBD1 (5 bases). Per the germline V gene, CDR1 is LGHDT and CDR2 is YNNKEL (reference sequence). V was clipped by 2 bases and J by 7 bases, with 12 bases between them. There are 15 residues in the CDR3. The CDR3 coding sequence is TGTGCCAGCAGCCAATTTGACAGAGACAATTCACCCCTCCACTTT. This translates into CASSQFDRDNSPLHF.

The J gene is TRBJ1-4, the V gene TRBV6-1, with TRBD1 identical over 10 bases. Germline V gene lookup returns CDR1 MNHNS and CDR2 SASEGT. The V gene end was trimmed by 3 bases and the J gene end by 2 bases; junction bases not matched to a gene: 9. CDR3 size: 18 residues. For the CDR3, the DNA is TGTGCCAGCAGTGATCGGACAGGGGGGGCTTGGACTAATGAAAAACTGTTTTTT. It yields the protein CASSDRTGGAWTNEKLFF.